This paragraph covers one T cell receptor (beta chain) sequence. Germline V lookup: CDR1 LNHDA, CDR2 SQIVND (reference sequence). The CDR3 sequence is 11 residues long. The V gene lost 1 base and the J gene lost 4 bases, with 0 bases spanning the gap. The record originates from a study of T cell clones after liver transplantation. Data came from immunoSEQ multiplex PCR; TCRdb stores just in-frame clones and leaves some out. The sample includes approximately 100,000 clones, around four fifths of them seen just once. The specimen comprised CD4+ T cells from blood, sampled before liver transplant. The V gene is TRBV19, the J gene TRBJ2-3; D remains unclear. This sequence originates from a human donor who received a liver transplant. This CDR3 reads CASSIADTQYF. CDR3 nucleotides: TGTGCCAGTAGTATAGCAGATACGCAGTATTTT. The full variable domain, with the rest looked up from reference TRBV19 and TRBJ2-3, is DGGITQSPKYLFRKEGQNVTLSCEQNLNHDAMYWYRQDPGQGLRLIYYSQIVNDFQKGDIAEGYSVSREKKESFPLTVTSAQKNPTAFYLCASSIADTQYFGPGTRLTVL.